This entry is about one T cell receptor (beta chain). Its antigen target is currently unknown. Base quality data are lacking; no much larger clone is found one base away. Library prep was done by the immunoSEQ multiplex PCR assay. For the multiplex PCR, a mixture combining 60 forward primers for TCR Vbeta segments and 13 reverse primers for TCR Jbeta segments was used. The CDR3 region of rearranged TCR beta genes was amplified from genomic DNA by a multiplex PCR assay. The Illumina HiSeq System was used to sequence the amplified TCR beta libraries as 87-base-pair reads. In the paper's pipeline: Across the roughly 670 repertoires, a later analysis counted tens of millions of unique TCR beta chains, roughly 11 million of which were shared by at least two donors. Raw reads were error-corrected and collapsed into unique sequences with a nearest-neighbor algorithm that merged closely related sequences to remove PCR and sequencing errors. Alignment of CDR3 sequences to IMGT reference sequences was used to assign V, D and J gene segments. For a sequence to be retained, a match of at least six nucleotides was required to both a V gene segment and a J gene segment. A rearrangement was called productive if the CDR3 had no stop codons and remained in frame with V and J, and every other rearrangement was called non-productive. CDR3 was defined by IMGT convention, running from the second conserved V-encoded cysteine to the conserved J-encoded phenylalanine. Sequences without an unambiguous match to a single V gene segment were excluded from the earlier analysis of over 500 of the donors. In an earlier analysis of approximately 500 of the donors, a V segment was called functional when productive rearrangements were above 56.7%, and segregating when the standard deviation between donors exceeded 5%. A statistical classification framework was developed to diagnose cytomegalovirus status using the catalog of TCR beta chain sequences. In a later analysis, TCR nucleotide sequences were compared against IMGT/GENE-DB human TR gene sequences so that V and J genes could be assigned. In a later analysis, CDR3 sequences and most-parsimonious VDJ recombination scenarios were assigned using the TCRdist pipeline. In a later analysis, each TCR beta chain was defined by its CDR3 amino acid sequence together with its V-gene family, and reads lacking a unique V-gene family were excluded. As a way to deal with suspected cross-contamination and a sequencing artifact, a later analysis dropped 450 to 600 nucleotide sequences that were highly shared and had low generation probability. For each public chain, a later analysis derived a clonal expansion index from normalized ranks of inferred template counts within each repertoire. In a later analysis, generation probabilities were computed with a VDJ recombination model fitted to out-of-frame rearrangements, and the resulting probabilities were checked against IGoR. Hypergeometric tests were used in a later analysis to score TCR-TCR, TCR-HLA and TCR-CMV co-occurrence, with a repertoire-size bias correction applied to the TCR pairs. In a later analysis, false discovery rates were estimated by permuting HLA or CMV assignments 20 times. A later analysis grouped co-occurring TCRs with DBSCAN, adding TCRdist sequence similarity when clustering within HLA-allele-positive subsets. For co-occurrence clustering, repertoires with fewer than 30,000 or more than 120,000 public chains were excluded, along with roughly five repertoires with anomalous nucleotide sharing. What TCRdb holds here is the immuneACCESS table cut down to in-frame rearrangements. Part of the clones is not present; checked against another copy, under half of the missing clones reflect an unresolved V gene, and the others are unexplained. V and J calls and clone size are those listed in that table; D and trimming were worked out from the DNA. The sample data list about 160,000 clones, and about 75% of these were observed just once. In total, the top ten clones hold 4.7% of the sample.

This entry is derived from a study of cytomegalovirus exposure and HLA in healthy donors (dated by TCRdb to 2015 to 2018). For the wider study: According to an earlier analysis of a few hundred of the donors, 150 million to 200 million T cells yielded some 120 million unique TCR beta sequences and about 300 Gb of sequence data. Roughly 320 gigabases of sequencing data and about 92 million unique TCR sequences made up an early release that covered under 750 HLA-typed donors. Among the roughly 400 genotyped donors, roughly 80% belonged to the genetic ancestry cluster associated with self-reported Caucasian donors. The study was designed to test whether signatures of past pathogen exposure could be identified by cataloging public T cell receptors. The T cell repertoires of some 700 subjects were profiled by immunosequencing and related to cytomegalovirus serostatus. In addition to the first cohort of 666 subjects, a separate validation cohort of 130 or so different subjects was used. To predict cytomegalovirus infection status, the study brought together high-throughput TCR immunosequencing, statistical association of individual TCRs with disease status, and machine learning. In a later analysis, previously published TCR beta repertoires from about 670 donors were re-analyzed and high-resolution HLA genotyping was added so that TCR occurrence patterns could be studied. Rather than drawing on any new phenotypic data, the later analysis identified candidate immune exposures from TCR beta sequences and the way those sequences occurred across donors. An earlier analysis of some 600 of the donors applied high-throughput TCR beta sequencing to assess whether each TCR beta V gene segment acted as functional or pseudogenic. Donor age, sex, ethnicity and CMV serostatus were compiled alongside the repertoire data. In a later genetic analysis, genome-wide SNP genotypes for about three fifths of the roughly 670 donors were used, and that subset was treated as a discovery cohort. Every discovery cohort repertoire had been produced on one sequencing platform. Both class I and class II loci were covered by HLA typing, at four-digit resolution. The number of donors typed differed by locus, with about 620-630 for A, B, C, DRB1 and DQB1, roughly 550 for DQA1, 600 to 610 for DPA1, and 472 for DPB1. Roughly 5 DR-DQ haplotypes were handled as single units for association and clustering, since linkage in the cohort was strong. Across some 400 genotyped donors of the cohort, an average of about 250,000 unique TCR beta nucleotide sequences per donor were sequenced, and around 20% of those sequences were non-productive.

The study at large found these results: A cluster of highly shared sequence variants was judged likely to be a technical artifact of the sequencing pipeline. The classifier was reported to diagnose cytomegalovirus status with high specificity and sensitivity in both the original and validation cohorts. Because counts were too low, some 17 rarely observed V segments, including chromosome 9 orphons, were left out of the earlier analysis of over 550 of the donors. A later analysis reported that several top co-occurrence clusters appeared linked to parvovirus B19, influenza, CMV and Epstein-Barr virus. Strong co-occurrence of HLA alleles, especially DR and DQ, made assigning TCR associations to individual alleles difficult. A further reported finding was that TCR beta sequences accurately predicted the HLA-A and HLA-B alleles for most subjects in the first cohort. For the cohort, immune exposure information was limited to CMV serostatus. Because the 87-base-pair reads could not distinguish some IMGT-functional V segments, including TRBV6-2 and TRBV6-3, those segments were excluded. According to a later analysis, TCR association rates differed among HLA loci, with DRB1 alleles showing the most associated TCRs and HLA-C alleles showing the fewest. Compared with equally common non-associated chains, HLA-associated TCR beta chains in a later analysis were more clonally expanded and had lower generation probabilities. Presence/absence analyses assumed roughly uniform sequencing depth across donors, an assumption that may not hold. A later genetic analysis associated a missense DCLRE1C variant with V-gene and J-gene trimming of TCR beta chains, and an independent cohort replicated the association. The cohort was sequenced for TCR beta chains only, and without alpha or paired-chain data the features that could be detected were limited. The authors suggested that the approach could potentially be extended to other disease states and immunological phenotypes. Most CMV-associated TCR beta chains appeared to be HLA-restricted in a later analysis, and the HLA associations seemed to be driven largely by CMV exposure. At a false discovery rate of 0.05, a later analysis linked 15,000 to 20,000 TCR beta sequences to specific HLA alleles. According to a later genetic analysis, donors in an Asian-associated ancestry cluster had fewer N-insertions in productive TCRs than the approximately 630-donor mean. Correlated functional status among segregating V segments might reflect linkage disequilibrium, but an unknown experimental factor could not be ruled out. In an earlier analysis of roughly 560 of the donors, most TCR beta V segments were observed in productive rearrangements about 90% or about 30% of the time, broadly matching IMGT annotations. HLA typing was unavailable for some donors at each locus, so association tests used only the typed subset. Most TCR sequences were seen in very few donors, while some public TCRs were found in many individuals. In vitro tests confirmed that a few of the cytomegalovirus-associated TCR beta chains recognize cytomegalovirus antigens. In the study, approximately 160 TCR beta chains were listed as associated with cytomegalovirus.

The cohort was made up of roughly 670 healthy bone marrow donors. At the time of sampling, all cohort members were nominally healthy, though unrecorded immune exposures were likely present. The donor tested CMV seropositive, placing the donor among the approximately 290 seropositive members of the cohort. A peripheral blood sample was provided by each donor, and peripheral blood mononuclear cells were used for TCR beta sequencing. The Qiagen DNeasy Blood Extraction Kit was used to extract genomic DNA from the blood cell samples. For CDR1 and CDR2, the germline V gene lists MDHEN and SYDVKM. Its CDR3 holds 10 amino acids, cysteine through phenylalanine. Only the CDR3 DNA is retained, 30 bases long and in frame from the first base.

The specimen was PBMCs. The receptor was derived from a man aged 18-30 years in good health and CMV-seropositive. The chain is made from TRBV28 and TRBJ1-2; no confident D gene assignment can be made. The nucleotide sequence reads TGTGGAACAGTGAACTATGGCTACACCTTC. It translates as CGTVNYGYTF.